One sample yielded the 6 T cell receptor beta chains listed below, sequenced in a study of T cells in women clearing cervical HPV infection. Clones were sequenced by immunoSEQ multiplex PCR, and TCRdb holds only the in-frame ones, with some missing. The sample totals over 30,000 clones. Sequenced input: blood buffy coat. Receptors originate from a woman aged 18 to 75 with a cervical HPV16 infection that either progressed to CIN3+ or cleared (not recorded which).

Details on this clone: The read stops 3 residues short of the end of the CDR3; the missing end is completed from the germline J gene. This chain uses TRBV19 with TRBJ1-2; 10 nucleotides line up with TRBD1. The germline V gene encodes CDR1 LNHDA and CDR2 SQIVND (reference sequence). The CDR3 is 18 residues long. With 1 base clipped from V and 3 bases from J, the junction kept 11 bases outside the gene matches. CDR3 sequence: CASSIGRDRGRRHYGYTF. The covered CDR3 bases are TGTGCCAGTAGTATAGGCCGGGACAGGGGAAGAAGGCACTATGGC.

For this clone: The read terminates 3 residues before the CDR3 end, so the remaining end is supplied by the germline J gene. The chain employs TRBV2 and TRBJ2-7, with no clear D. The CDR3 is made up of 11 amino acids. CDR1 and CDR2 from the germline V gene are SNHLY and FYNNEI. V lost 3 bases and J lost 5, with 5 bases in between. The covered CDR3 bases are TGTGCCAGCAGTGAGGGCCACGAG. It translates to CASSEGHE. Given in full, the CDR3 is CASSEGHEQYF.

In regard to this clone: The CDR3 extends 3 residues past the end of the read, so its final part is completed from the germline J gene. The genes are TRBV6-2 or TRBV6-3 and TRBJ2-7, with D possibly being TRBD1 (6 bases). Between the trimmed V and J ends, which lost 6 bases and 3 bases, there was a span of 12 bases. CDR3 length: 13 amino acids. Germline values: CDR1 MNHEY, CDR2 SVGEGT. CDR3: CASRATGNYEQYF. Partial CDR3 DNA: TGTGCCAGCAGAGCAACAGGGAACTACGAG.

CDR3 DNA (partial): TGCGCCAGCAGCCAGGGAAAGCAGGGAAAACGGAATTCACCC. As protein: CASSQGKQGKRNSP. The full CDR3 is CASSQGKQGKRNSPLHF. This chain joins TRBV4-1 and TRBJ1-6; D might be TRBD1 (5 bases). The DNA ends 3 residues before the CDR3 does, and the rest of the CDR3 is filled in from the germline J gene. CDR3 length equals 17 residues. Trimming removed 3 bases at V and 7 bases at J, with 19 bases between. Germline V CDR1 and CDR2: MGHRA, YSYEKL.

Note on this clone: The observed sequence ends 3 residues before the CDR3 terminus, with the missing tail filled in from the germline J gene. This chain joins TRBV7-2 and TRBJ1-6; 8 bases agree with TRBD1. Germline loops: CDR1 SGHTA, CDR2 FQGNSA. The ends lost 3 bases at V and 6 bases at J; junction bases unmatched: 4. The CDR3 runs to 15 residues. CDR3 sequence: CASSFMDRVNSPLHF. The part of the CDR3 DNA that was read is TGTGCCAGCAGCTTTATGGACAGGGTTAATTCACCC.

This clone is classed as medium-sized by frequency. The read gets to within 3 residues of the CDR3 end, and the germline J gene fills in the rest. This chain uses TRBV12-3 or TRBV12-4 with TRBJ2-6; TRBD2 agrees at 7 bases. Trimming cost V 2 bases and J 0 bases; bases outside gene matches: 10. This CDR3 has 19 amino acids. The CDR3 bases that were read are TGTGCCAGCAGTTTAATCAAGGGAAGCGGGAACTCTGGGGCCAACGTC. Translated, it gives CASSLIKGSGNSGANV. The entire CDR3 reads CASSLIKGSGNSGANVLTF.